These T cell receptor beta chains were read from a single sample in a study of cytomegalovirus exposure and HLA in healthy donors. Some clones are missing from TCRdb's copy, which holds only in-frame ones; the method was immunoSEQ multiplex PCR. The table lists approximately 220,000 clones, more than 80% of them singletons. Material: PBMCs. Receptor source: a man younger than 45 in good health and CMV-seronegative. Each CDR3 is given with its conserved first and last residue. The order of the fields is clone size, V gene, J gene, D gene, CDR3 DNA, CDR3 protein. The D gene is left open where the match is weak. Some rows mark clone size as missing; the rest say once, few, many or name a class of expanded clone.

clone size: NA; V gene: TRBV6-5; J gene: TRBJ2-5; D gene: NA; CDR3 DNA: TGTGCCAGCAGTTACTCGATCGGGGATAAAGAGACCCAGTACTTC; CDR3 protein: CASSYSIGDKETQYF
clone size: NA; V gene: TRBV5-1; J gene: TRBJ1-6; D gene: NA; CDR3 DNA: TGCGCCAGCAGCTTGGAACCAGGGCCGGTCCCCCTCCACTTT; CDR3 protein: CASSLEPGPVPLHF
clone size: NA; V gene: TRBV28; J gene: TRBJ1-5; D gene: TRBD1; CDR3 DNA: TGTGCCAGCAGTCCCCAGGGGACAGACCATCAGCCCCAGCATTTT; CDR3 protein: CASSPQGTDHQPQHF
clone size: NA; V gene: TRBV4-3; J gene: TRBJ1-5; D gene: NA; CDR3 DNA: TGCGCCAGCAGCCAAGAGGCAGGTGGTAATCAGCCCCAGCATTTT; CDR3 protein: CASSQEAGGNQPQHF
clone size: NA; V gene: TRBV28; J gene: TRBJ1-1; D gene: TRBD1; CDR3 DNA: TGTGCCAGCATCCCCAGGGGGCCGGCTGAAGCTTTCTTT; CDR3 protein: CASIPRGPAEAFF
clone size: NA; V gene: TRBV5-6; J gene: TRBJ2-1; D gene: TRBD1; CDR3 DNA: TGTGCCAGCAGCTTGAGGGACAGGGTCATTAATGAGCAGTTCTTC; CDR3 protein: CASSLRDRVINEQFF
clone size: NA; V gene: TRBV4-3; J gene: TRBJ1-6; D gene: NA; CDR3 DNA: TGCGCCAGCAGCCCCGAACAGGGTCAGAGCTCCTATAATTCACCCCTCCACTTT; CDR3 protein: CASSPEQGQSSYNSPLHF
clone size: NA; V gene: TRBV7-8; J gene: TRBJ2-3; D gene: NA; CDR3 DNA: TGTGCCAGCAGCTTAGACGGGTGGCATACGCAGTATTTT; CDR3 protein: CASSLDGWHTQYF
clone size: NA; V gene: TRBV6-1; J gene: TRBJ1-2; D gene: NA; CDR3 DNA: TGTGCCAGCAATCTCCAGAACTATGGCTACACCTTC; CDR3 protein: CASNLQNYGYTF
clone size: NA; V gene: TRBV6-5; J gene: TRBJ1-1; D gene: NA; CDR3 DNA: TGTGCCAGCAGTCCGCGAGGCCTCAACACTGAAGCTTTCTTT; CDR3 protein: CASSPRGLNTEAFF
clone size: NA; V gene: TRBV11-3; J gene: TRBJ1-1; D gene: NA; CDR3 DNA: TGTGCCAGCAGCCCATCCGGGACACACACTGAAGCTTTCTTT; CDR3 protein: CASSPSGTHTEAFF
clone size: NA; V gene: TRBV5-6; J gene: TRBJ2-4; D gene: NA; CDR3 DNA: TGTGCCAGCAGCTTAGGACTACCCACCCAAGGAAACATTCAGTACTTC; CDR3 protein: CASSLGLPTQGNIQYF
clone size: NA; V gene: TRBV9; J gene: TRBJ1-1; D gene: NA; CDR3 DNA: TGTGCCAGCAGCCCCTCGTCGGGGGAGGGCACTGAAGCTTTCTTT; CDR3 protein: CASSPSSGEGTEAFF
clone size: NA; V gene: TRBV28; J gene: TRBJ1-2; D gene: NA; CDR3 DNA: TGTGCCAGCAGTTTCCCCCCGAGCGGGGGGGAGAGCTATGGCTACACCTTC; CDR3 protein: CASSFPPSGGESYGYTF
clone size: once; V gene: TRBV28; J gene: TRBJ1-2; D gene: NA; CDR3 DNA: TGTGCCAGCAGTCCGCTGGGGGGAATGGCACATAACTATGGCTACACCTTC; CDR3 protein: CASSPLGGMAHNYGYTF
clone size: NA; V gene: TRBV4-2; J gene: TRBJ2-1; D gene: NA; CDR3 DNA: TGTGCCAGCAGCCTATTGTGGGAGGCCTACAATGAGCAGTTCTTC; CDR3 protein: CASSLLWEAYNEQFF
clone size: NA; V gene: TRBV4-1; J gene: TRBJ2-7; D gene: NA; CDR3 DNA: TGCGCCAGCAGCCCCTTGGGGCACTCCTACGAGCAGTACTTC; CDR3 protein: CASSPLGHSYEQYF
clone size: NA; V gene: TRBV11-2; J gene: TRBJ2-2; D gene: NA; CDR3 DNA: TGTGCCAGCAGCTTTATCAGGGGTATAGGCACCGGGGAGCTGTTTTTT; CDR3 protein: CASSFIRGIGTGELFF
clone size: NA; V gene: TRBV7-6; J gene: TRBJ1-1; D gene: TRBD1; CDR3 DNA: TGTGCCAGCAGCTACGCCGGGACAGGCGGAACAGCTTTCTTT; CDR3 protein: CASSYAGTGGTAFF
clone size: NA; V gene: TRBV6-6; J gene: TRBJ2-1; D gene: TRBD2; CDR3 DNA: TGTGCCAGCAGGCTAGCGGACAATGAGCAGTTCTTC; CDR3 protein: CASRLADNEQFF
clone size: NA; V gene: TRBV7-9; J gene: TRBJ1-1; D gene: NA; CDR3 DNA: TGTGCCAGCAGCGCCGGGGGGAACACTGAAGCTTTCTTT; CDR3 protein: CASSAGGNTEAFF
clone size: NA; V gene: TRBV2; J gene: TRBJ2-1; D gene: NA; CDR3 DNA: TGTGCCAGCAGTGTCAGGACAGCCTTGAGGGGTGAGCAGTTCTTC; CDR3 protein: CASSVRTALRGEQFF
clone size: NA; V gene: TRBV7-5; J gene: TRBJ2-3; D gene: NA; CDR3 DNA: TGTGCCAGAAGCTTAGCGCGCGAGCGGGGAGCCAGCACAGATACGCAGTATTTT; CDR3 protein: CARSLARERGASTDTQYF
clone size: NA; V gene: TRBV6-5; J gene: TRBJ1-2; D gene: TRBD1; CDR3 DNA: TGTGCCGTCGGGACAGGGGCAGTTTGGGACTATGGCTACACCTTC; CDR3 protein: CAVGTGAVWDYGYTF
clone size: NA; V gene: TRBV28; J gene: TRBJ1-6; D gene: NA; CDR3 DNA: TGTGCCGGCAGGCCGGGACTAGGGCGTTCACCCCTCCACTTT; CDR3 protein: CAGRPGLGRSPLHF
clone size: NA; V gene: TRBV9; J gene: TRBJ2-1; D gene: TRBD2; CDR3 DNA: TGTGCCAGCAGCCCGCGGGGGTCGCGGACATACTACAATGAGCAGTTCTTC; CDR3 protein: CASSPRGSRTYYNEQFF
clone size: NA; V gene: TRBV7-8; J gene: TRBJ2-5; D gene: NA; CDR3 DNA: TGTGCCAGCAGCGAGATTGAAGAGACCCAGTACTTC; CDR3 protein: CASSEIEETQYF
clone size: few; V gene: TRBV6-6; J gene: TRBJ2-3; D gene: NA; CDR3 DNA: TGTGCCAGCAGTTACACAGGGTGGGCAGATACGCAGTATTTT; CDR3 protein: CASSYTGWADTQYF
clone size: NA; V gene: TRBV11-2; J gene: TRBJ2-3; D gene: TRBD2; CDR3 DNA: TGTGCCAGCAGCTCTCGACTAGCGGGGCGCACAGATACGCAGTATTTT; CDR3 protein: CASSSRLAGRTDTQYF
clone size: few; V gene: TRBV11-2; J gene: TRBJ2-7; D gene: TRBD2; CDR3 DNA: TGTGCCAGCAGCTTAACTAGCGGGGGGGCCGAGACATACGAGCAGTACTTC; CDR3 protein: CASSLTSGGAETYEQYF
clone size: NA; V gene: TRBV5-1; J gene: TRBJ2-7; D gene: NA; CDR3 DNA: TGCGCCAGCAGCCCGGGACAACACTCCTACGAGCAGTACTTC; CDR3 protein: CASSPGQHSYEQYF
clone size: once; V gene: TRBV6-1; J gene: TRBJ1-2; D gene: TRBD1; CDR3 DNA: TGTGCCAGCACTCCACAGGGGATCTATGGCTACACCTTC; CDR3 protein: CASTPQGIYGYTF
clone size: NA; V gene: TRBV5-1; J gene: TRBJ2-3; D gene: TRBD2; CDR3 DNA: TGCGCCAGCAGTCGCGGACTAGCATCCCCAGATACGCAGTATTTT; CDR3 protein: CASSRGLASPDTQYF
clone size: NA; V gene: TRBV5-6; J gene: TRBJ2-3; D gene: TRBD1; CDR3 DNA: TGTGCCAGCAGCTTGTTGCTAGGGACAGGACACACAGATACGCAGTATTTT; CDR3 protein: CASSLLLGTGHTDTQYF
clone size: NA; V gene: TRBV7-3; J gene: TRBJ1-6; D gene: NA; CDR3 DNA: TGTGCCAGCAGCTTTTCGGGAAATAATTCACCCCTCCACTTT; CDR3 protein: CASSFSGNNSPLHF
clone size: NA; V gene: TRBV5-1; J gene: TRBJ2-1; D gene: TRBD2; CDR3 DNA: TGCGCCAGCAGGTGGGACTACGCTAACAATGAGCAGTTCTTC; CDR3 protein: CASRWDYANNEQFF
clone size: NA; V gene: TRBV9; J gene: TRBJ2-7; D gene: TRBD2; CDR3 DNA: TGTGCCAGCAGCGCGGAGGCGGGGGGATACGAGCAGTACTTC; CDR3 protein: CASSAEAGGYEQYF
clone size: NA; V gene: TRBV6-5; J gene: TRBJ1-3; D gene: TRBD1; CDR3 DNA: TGTGCCACCATGTTCAGGGGGCCTGGAAACACCATATATTTT; CDR3 protein: CATMFRGPGNTIYF
clone size: NA; V gene: TRBV27; J gene: TRBJ2-7; D gene: TRBD2; CDR3 DNA: TGTGCCAGCAGTTTGGCAGTGGGCGGGAGGTGGGAGCAGTACTTC; CDR3 protein: CASSLAVGGRWEQYF
clone size: NA; V gene: TRBV29-1; J gene: TRBJ1-2; D gene: TRBD1; CDR3 DNA: TGCAGCGTTCAGGGGGAGGACTATGGCTACACCTTC; CDR3 protein: CSVQGEDYGYTF
clone size: NA; V gene: TRBV6-5; J gene: TRBJ1-5; D gene: TRBD1; CDR3 DNA: TGTGCCAGCAGTGATCAGGGGGGTCAGCCCCAGCATTTT; CDR3 protein: CASSDQGGQPQHF
clone size: NA; V gene: TRBV4-1; J gene: TRBJ1-2; D gene: NA; CDR3 DNA: TGCGCCAGCAGCCAAGGCCAGGGCGTTTCTGGCTACACCTTC; CDR3 protein: CASSQGQGVSGYTF
clone size: NA; V gene: TRBV5-1; J gene: TRBJ2-3; D gene: NA; CDR3 DNA: TGCGCCAGCAGCTTGGCAGGTTTGGCAGATACGCAGTATTTT; CDR3 protein: CASSLAGLADTQYF
clone size: NA; V gene: TRBV2; J gene: TRBJ2-1; D gene: TRBD2; CDR3 DNA: TGTGCCAGCAGGGTAATCGGTAGCGGGGGGGACAATGAGCAGTTCTTC; CDR3 protein: CASRVIGSGGDNEQFF
clone size: NA; V gene: TRBV28; J gene: TRBJ2-5; D gene: TRBD1; CDR3 DNA: TGTGCCAGCAGTTCACTCAGGGACAGGGACCAAGAGACCCAGTACTTC; CDR3 protein: CASSSLRDRDQETQYF
clone size: once; V gene: TRBV28; J gene: TRBJ1-2; D gene: NA; CDR3 DNA: TGTGCCAGCACCAATGCGGCAGCTAGGGGCTACACCTTC; CDR3 protein: CASTNAAARGYTF
clone size: NA; V gene: TRBV27; J gene: TRBJ1-2; D gene: NA; CDR3 DNA: TGTGCCAGCAGGCCGGACAGCCTCTATAAGGGCTACACCTTC; CDR3 protein: CASRPDSLYKGYTF
clone size: NA; V gene: TRBV19; J gene: TRBJ1-4; D gene: NA; CDR3 DNA: TGTGCCAGTAGTGCAGGACTTCTACGCCCTTCAACTAATGAAAAACTGTTTTTT; CDR3 protein: CASSAGLLRPSTNEKLFF
clone size: NA; V gene: TRBV18; J gene: TRBJ2-7; D gene: TRBD1; CDR3 DNA: TGTGCCAGCTCACTGGGACAGGATGTTACCTACGAGCAGTACTTC; CDR3 protein: CASSLGQDVTYEQYF
clone size: few; V gene: TRBV29-1; J gene: TRBJ1-3; D gene: NA; CDR3 DNA: TGCAGCGCATGGAGCGGAAACACCATATATTTT; CDR3 protein: CSAWSGNTIYF